These 28 T cell receptor beta chains originate from one sample sequenced in a study of blood T cell repertoires in COVID-19. TCRdb's table, derived via immunoSEQ multiplex PCR, lists solely in-frame clones and lacks some. The repertoire includes 76,000 or so clones, less than 90% of them detected once, and roughly a sixth sits in the top ten. Sample: peripheral blood. The receptors were gathered from a man at least 80 years old in a cohort sampled during active COVID-19.

The V and J genes are TRBV7-2 and TRBJ2-2; 9 positions agree with TRBD2. Looked up from germline, CDR1 is SGHTA and CDR2 is FQGNSA. The CDR3 has 17 residues. The J segment lost 4 bases and the V segment lost 4 bases, leaving 10 bases of the junction unmatched. Here the CDR3 DNA reads TGTGCCAGCAGCTGGTTGGTGTCGCGGGGGGGCACCGGGGAGCTGTTTTTT. The encoded protein is CASSWLVSRGGTGELFF.

The chain links TRBV28 to TRBJ1-5; 12 positions match TRBD1. Looked up from germline, CDR1 is MDHEN and CDR2 is SYDVKM. V dropped 5 bases and J dropped 3; count of bases not matched to a gene: 11. The CDR3 totals 18 residues. CDR3 nucleotides: TGTGCCAGCAGTCCACCGGGACAGGGGGCGACCCCCAATCAGCCCCAGCATTTT. Translated, it gives CASSPPGQGATPNQPQHF.

The chain combines TRBV6-5 with TRBJ2-7; 12 bases align to TRBD1. Looked up from germline, CDR1 is MNHEY and CDR2 is SVGAGI. The CDR3 is made up of 14 amino acids. V shed 6 bases, J shed 7 bases, and the junction held 7 bases outside the gene matches. This chain's CDR3 is CASSAGQGAREQYV. The CDR3 region has the DNA TGTGCCAGCAGCGCGGGACAGGGGGCGAGGGAGCAGTACGTC.

The V and J genes are TRBV5-8 and TRBJ2-7; weak D call: TRBD1 (6 bases). The CDR3 totals 15 residues. The V end was cut by 4 bases, the J end by 5 bases, with 19 bases between. From germline, CDR1 is SGHTS and CDR2 YDEGEE. The CDR3 nucleotides are TGTGCCAGCAGCCTATCCAGGGGCGAAACACACGAGCAGTACGTC. Its translation: CASSLSRGETHEQYV.

The chain is built from TRBV7-9 and TRBJ2-7; 12 nucleotides match TRBD1. The CDR3 has 17 residues. Germline V gene data show CDR1 as SEHNR and CDR2 as FQNEAQ (reference sequence). With 4 bases clipped from V and 6 bases from J, the junction kept 13 bases outside the gene matches. The CDR3 is CASSSTGTGGGGFEQYF. The CDR3 DNA follows: TGTGCCAGCAGCTCGACCGGGACAGGGGGCGGTGGGTTCGAGCAGTACTTC.

The J gene is TRBJ1-4, the V gene TRBV5-4; D ambiguous. Trimming stripped 0 bases from V and 5 bases from J, with 5 bases between. Per the germline V gene, CDR1 is SGHNT and CDR2 is YYREEE (reference sequence). The CDR3 is made up of 13 amino acids. The CDR3 DNA reads as TGTGCCAGCAGCTTGGGGAGGAATGAAAAACTGTTTTTT. Amino acid sequence: CASSLGRNEKLFF.

This chain connects TRBV4-3 to TRBJ2-7; D might be TRBD2 (5 bases). The CDR3 loop spans 13 amino acids. The germline gives CDR1 LGHNA, CDR2 YSLEER. The V end was cut by 3 bases, the J end by 1 base, with 7 bases between. For the CDR3, the DNA is TGCGCCAGCAGCCATCGGGGTTCCTACGAGCAGTACTTC. As protein: CASSHRGSYEQYF.

This clone was seen more than once but under ten times. The gene calls are TRBV28 and TRBJ2-5; 8 bases agree with TRBD2. CDR1 and CDR2 (germline): MDHEN, SYDVKM. The CDR3 spans 15 residues. J lost 5 bases, V lost 2 bases, and 7 bases had no gene match. CDR3 region: CASSLAAGVRETQYF. The CDR3 DNA reads as TGTGCCAGCAGTTTAGCAGCGGGGGTTAGGGAGACCCAGTACTTC. The full variable domain, in which reference TRBV28 and TRBJ2-5 provide the parts outside the CDR3, is DVKVTQSSRYLVKRTGEKVFLECVQDMDHENMFWYRQDPGLGLRLIYFSYDVKMKEKGDIPEGYSVSREKKERFSLILESASTNQTSMYLCASSLAAGVRETQYFGPGTRLLVL.

This chain connects TRBV6-6 to TRBJ2-5; 9 bases match TRBD1. Germline lookup yields CDR1 MNHNY and CDR2 SVGAGI (reference sequence). V lost 10 bases and J lost 2; bases outside the gene matches: 5. This CDR3 has 13 residues. The CDR3 here is CAIQGAPQETQYF. CDR3 nucleotide sequence: TGTGCCATACAGGGGGCGCCACAAGAGACCCAGTACTTC.

The V call is TRBV5-1, the J call TRBJ1-4; TRBD1 might be the D (5 bases). Trimming took off 4 bases at V and 0 bases at J, with 10 bases between the two ends. The germline V gene encodes CDR1 SGHRS and CDR2 YFSETQ. The CDR3 spans 15 residues. DNA of the CDR3: TGCGCCAGCAGCGTGGGGGAGACAACTAATGAAAAACTGTTTTTT. This translates into CASSVGETTNEKLFF.

V is TRBV5-1 and J is TRBJ2-1; 7 bases are a match to TRBD2. This CDR3 comprises 16 residues. V shed 1 base, J shed 0 bases, and the junction held 4 bases outside the gene matches. CDR1 is SGHRS, CDR2 YFSETQ, per germline. The CDR3 is CASSLWEGSSYNEQFF. The CDR3 DNA sequence: TGCGCCAGCAGCTTGTGGGAGGGGAGCTCCTACAATGAGCAGTTCTTC.

The chain uses TRBV9 and TRBJ2-5, with D perhaps TRBD1 (6 bases). CDR1 is SGDLS and CDR2 is YYNGEE in the germline V gene. The CDR3 contains 14 residues. V shed 4 bases and J shed 0 bases, with 10 bases lying between them. The CDR3 region has the DNA TGTGCCAGCAGCCGGGGACATAACCAAGAGACCCAGTACTTC. It is translated as CASSRGHNQETQYF.

The CDR3 reads CASSLGGQGTANEKLFF. CDR3 bases: TGTGCCAGCAGCTTAGGGGGACAGGGGACGGCTAATGAAAAACTGTTTTTT. V usage is TRBV11-2 and J usage is TRBJ1-4, with 10 bases lining up with TRBD1. The J segment lost 3 bases and the V segment lost 1 base, leaving 5 bases of the junction unmatched. The CDR3 is 17 residues long. Germline assignment: CDR1 SGHAT and CDR2 FQNNGV.

The rearrangement uses TRBV5-1 and TRBJ1-2; TRBD1 might be the D (5 bases). The V and J ends lost 6 bases and 7 bases respectively, with 22 bases between them. The length of the CDR3 is 15 residues. Germline V CDR1 and CDR2: SGHRS, YFSETQ. CDR3 sequence: CASTPLAGGEGGYTF. The CDR3 DNA follows: TGCGCCAGCACCCCCCTGGCGGGGGGAGAGGGTGGCTACACCTTC.

The rearrangement links TRBV19 to TRBJ2-2, with D tentatively TRBD1 (6 bases). The CDR3 totals 17 residues. Trimming stripped 3 bases from V and 0 bases from J, with 14 bases between. The germline V gene has CDR1 LNHDA and CDR2 SQIVND (reference sequence). The CDR3 DNA reads TGTGCCAGTAGTATTCGTGAGGCAGGGGCGAACACCGGGGAGCTGTTTTTT. As protein: CASSIREAGANTGELFF.

The chain recombines TRBV19 with TRBJ2-3; TRBD1 aligns across 7 bases. V lost 4 bases and J lost 5; bases outside the gene matches: 3. The CDR3 spans 13 residues. Germline V gene lookup returns CDR1 LNHDA and CDR2 SQIVND (reference sequence). The CDR3 sequence is CASSTTGEDTQYF. The CDR3 region has the DNA TGTGCCAGTAGTACCACAGGGGAAGATACGCAGTATTTT.

The chain employs TRBV20-1 and TRBJ2-7; no definite D call. The CDR3 totals 10 residues. The V end was cut by 6 bases, the J end by 3 bases, with 6 bases between. Germline lookup yields CDR1 DFQATT and CDR2 SNEGSKA (reference sequence). CDR3 nucleotides: TGCAGTGCCATAGACTACGAGCAGTACGTC. The encoded protein is CSAIDYEQYV.

The gene calls are TRBV9 and TRBJ1-6; D remains unclear. The CDR3 is made up of 14 amino acids. The V gene lost 1 base and the J gene lost 8 bases, with 10 bases spanning the gap. Germline CDR1 is SGDLS and CDR2 is YYNGEE. CDR3 loop: CASSVLSIDSPLHF. The DNA for the CDR3 is TGTGCCAGCAGCGTACTAAGCATCGATTCACCCCTCCACTTT.

The genes are TRBV4-1 and TRBJ2-4, with TRBD2 identical over 7 bases. The CDR3 sequence is 15 residues long. Germline V CDR1 and CDR2: MGHRA, YSYEKL. V dropped 0 bases and J dropped 6; count of bases not matched to a gene: 5. Here the CDR3 reads CASSQDPSSGNIQYF. The CDR3, as DNA: TGCGCCAGCAGCCAAGATCCGTCTAGCGGAAACATTCAGTACTTC.

This chain uses TRBV19 with TRBJ1-5, with D hard to call. Germline V lookup: CDR1 LNHDA, CDR2 SQIVND (reference sequence). V lost 1 base and J 0 bases, leaving 10 bases between the germline ends. The CDR3 is 16 residues long. The CDR3 DNA is TGTGCCAGTAGTATAGCGGCAGACTATAGCAATCAGCCCCAGCATTTT. This translates into CASSIAADYSNQPQHF. Variable domain in full (rest from reference TRBV19 and TRBJ1-5): DGGITQSPKYLFRKEGQNVTLSCEQNLNHDAMYWYRQDPGQGLRLIYYSQIVNDFQKGDIAEGYSVSREKKESFPLTVTSAQKNPTAFYLCASSIAADYSNQPQHFGDGTRLSIL.

CDR3 sequence (DNA): TGCAGCGTTGTAGTTTCCGGTGGCTACACCTTC. The encoded protein is CSVVVSGGYTF. V and J are TRBV29-1 and TRBJ1-2; D call uncertain. CDR1 and CDR2 (germline): SQVTM, ANQGSEA. V was cut by 4 bases and J by 7 bases, with 10 bases left in between. The CDR3 spans 11 residues.

This clone was recorded only once. The gene calls are TRBV3-1 (or the pseudogene TRBV3-2) and TRBJ1-1; 7 nucleotides line up with TRBD1. The V gene's germline CDR1 is LGHDT and CDR2 YNNKEL (reference sequence). V lost 4 bases and J lost 5; bases outside the gene matches: 10. The CDR3 consists of 15 residues. CDR3: CASSRTHRGKTEAFF. The CDR3 DNA reads TGTGCCAGCAGCCGAACCCACAGGGGTAAAACTGAAGCTTTCTTT.

V is TRBV6-5 and J is TRBJ1-1; 8 positions agree with TRBD1. Per germline, CDR1 MNHEY and CDR2 SVGAGI. Trimming cost V 6 bases and J 3 bases; bases outside gene matches: 6. The CDR3 sequence is 14 residues long. The CDR3 DNA is TGTGCCAGCAGGTCAGGGGGCGATCACACTGAAGCTTTCTTT. Encoded protein: CASRSGGDHTEAFF.

This chain joins TRBV3-1 (or the pseudogene TRBV3-2) and TRBJ1-4; maybe TRBD1 (5 bases). The CDR3 extends over 14 amino acids. In germline, CDR1 is LGHDT, CDR2 YNNKEL (reference sequence). V lost 4 bases and J 4 bases, leaving 10 bases between the germline ends. CDR3 DNA: TGTGCCAGCAGCCTGGACACCAATAATGAAAAACTGTTTTTT. Its protein product is CASSLDTNNEKLFF.

This rearrangement joins TRBV5-1 to TRBJ2-2; a possible D gene is TRBD2 (6 bases). Germline values: CDR1 SGHRS, CDR2 YFSETQ. This CDR3 has 14 amino acids. The V end was cut by 1 base, the J end by 7 bases, with 11 bases between. Here the CDR3 DNA reads TGCGCCAGCAGCTTGAGGGGAGCGGGCGGGGAGCTGTTTTTT. Translation gives CASSLRGAGGELFF.

The chain links TRBV7-2 to TRBJ1-6; 10 bases agree with TRBD1. V lost 1 base, J lost 7 bases, and 1 base stayed unmatched. The CDR3 extends over 15 amino acids. CDR1 is SGHTA and CDR2 is FQGNSA in the germline V gene. This chain's CDR3 is CASSLEGQGNSPLHF. The CDR3 nucleotides read TGTGCCAGCAGCTTAGAGGGACAGGGGAATTCACCCCTCCACTTT. Combining the CDR3 with reference TRBV7-2 and TRBJ1-6 gives the whole variable domain GAGVSQSPSNKVTEKGKDVELRCDPISGHTALYWYRQSLGQGLEFLIYFQGNSAPDKSGLPSDRFSAERTGGSVSTLTIQRTQQEDSAVYLCASSLEGQGNSPLHFGNGTRLTVT.

This clone was observed a single time. This chain joins TRBV15 and TRBJ2-2; D might be TRBD1 (6 bases). Germline V lookup: CDR1 LNHNV, CDR2 YYDKDF (reference sequence). The V end was cut by 0 bases, the J end by 7 bases, with 9 bases between. The CDR3 is 14 amino acids. CDR3 nucleotide sequence: TGTGCCACCAGCAGAGAACAGGGAATCGGGGAGCTGTTTTTT. Its protein product is CATSREQGIGELFF.

The chain is built from TRBV3-1 (or the pseudogene TRBV3-2) and TRBJ2-7; D may be TRBD1 (6 bases). This CDR3 is built from 15 residues. The V gene lost 3 bases and the J gene lost 2 bases, with 14 bases spanning the gap. Per germline, CDR1 LGHDT and CDR2 YNNKEL (reference sequence). This CDR3 is CASSQEAGATYEQYV. DNA for the CDR3: TGTGCCAGCAGCCAGGAAGCAGGGGCAACCTACGAGCAGTACGTC.